A few counts support the clone carrying this T cell receptor (beta chain). These data are taken from a study of blood T cells in healthy people across ages. With 1 base clipped from V and 2 bases from J, the junction kept 5 bases outside the gene matches. CDR3 size: 16 residues. The germline V gene has CDR1 DFQATT and CDR2 SNEGSKA (reference sequence). For the second PCR, which ran for about 7 to 12 cycles, a sample-barcoded 5' primer and a J-beta primer mix were used. TCRdb passed the 5' RACE reads through MiXCR, listing each CDR3 protein once. The repertoire holds fewer than 750,000 distinct CDR3 sequences, about 45% seen once, with around 23% in the top ten.

This sequence joins TRBV20-1 and TRBJ2-5, with TRBD2 identical over 12 bases. The sequencing input was blood. The source of this sequence is an elderly man in good health. The CDR3 nucleotides are TGCAGTGCTAGAGGGACTAGCGGGGCCGTTCAAGAGACCCAGTACTTC. Its translation is CSARGTSGAVQETQYF.